Presented here are 10 T cell receptor beta chains from one specimen sequenced in a study of Ad26.COV2.S vaccination and SARS-CoV-2 variants. Libraries were prepared by immunoSEQ multiplex PCR; TCRdb keeps only in-frame clonotypes and omits some of them. Of 410,000 or so clones detected, about 90% appear once; the ten largest clones hold approximately 1.7%. This sample's treatment: around 19 received Ad26.COV2.S at low or high dose, single or two shots; 5 received placebo; per-sample allocation not given. Sampling happened 63 days after the first vaccine or placebo injection. The sample consisted of peripheral blood, taken in a trial of Ad26.COV2.S vaccine versus placebo. The origin of the receptors is a person aged 18-60 years who received the Ad26.COV2.S COVID-19 vaccine or a placebo.

The chain joins TRBV7-6 to TRBJ2-1; 11 bases map to TRBD2. The CDR3 has 15 amino acids. Germline V gene sequence: CDR1 SGHVS, CDR2 FNYEAQ. V shed 3 bases and J 7 bases; nucleotides not matched to a gene: 5. The DNA of the CDR3 is TGTGCCAGCAGCTTTAGCGGGGGGGCCATAAATGAGCAGTTCTTC. Protein: CASSFSGGAINEQFF.

The gene calls are TRBV27 and TRBJ1-3; 10 bases fit TRBD1. V lost 2 bases to trimming and J lost 7 bases; unmatched junction nucleotides: 2. CDR3 length: 14 amino acids. Looked up from germline, CDR1 is MNHEY and CDR2 is SMNVEV (reference sequence). The CDR3 here is CASSLQGQGNTIYF. DNA for the CDR3: TGTGCCAGCAGTTTACAGGGACAGGGGAACACCATATATTTT.

The J gene is TRBJ2-3, the V gene TRBV3-1 (or the pseudogene TRBV3-2); D might be TRBD2 (5 bases). The CDR3 extends over 16 amino acids. CDR1 and CDR2 (germline): LGHDT, YNNKEL (reference sequence). V lost 4 bases and J lost 0, with 14 bases in between. The CDR3 here is CASSPILVISTDTQYF. The CDR3 DNA sequence: TGTGCCAGCAGCCCTATACTAGTCATTAGCACAGATACGCAGTATTTT.

The V and J genes are TRBV7-9 and TRBJ2-5, with D tentatively TRBD1 (6 bases). V was clipped by 0 bases and J by 5 bases, with 22 bases between them. The V gene's germline CDR1 is SEHNR and CDR2 FQNEAQ (reference sequence). This CDR3 contains 18 residues. The CDR3 reads CASSLANEEFRGWETQYF. The CDR3 region has the DNA TGTGCCAGCAGCTTAGCGAACGAAGAATTCAGGGGATGGGAGACCCAGTACTTC.

The table lists this clone with a few counts. V gene TRBV5-4 combines with J gene TRBJ1-2; D is undetermined. CDR3 length equals 13 residues. Germline assignment: CDR1 SGHNT and CDR2 YYREEE (reference sequence). The V end lost 6 bases, the J end lost 1 base, and 10 bases lay between the germline ends. The CDR3 here is CASNAGINYGYTF. CDR3 sequence (DNA): TGTGCCAGCAACGCAGGAATTAACTATGGCTACACCTTC.

V is TRBV7-2 and J is TRBJ2-1, with TRBD2 as a possible D gene (5 bases). CDR1 SGHTA and CDR2 FQGNSA come from the germline V gene. Trimming took off 3 bases at V and 5 bases at J, with 14 bases between the two ends. The CDR3 loop spans 15 amino acids. DNA for the CDR3: TGTGCCAGCAGCTTGTTCCAAACGGGGAACAATGAGCAGTTCTTC. This translates into CASSLFQTGNNEQFF.

V gene TRBV29-1 combines with J gene TRBJ2-7; TRBD1 or TRBD2 may be the D gene (5 bases each). There are 15 residues in the CDR3. Deletions cut 3 bases from V and 0 bases from J, with 15 bases between. Germline V gives CDR1 SQVTM, CDR2 ANQGSEA. DNA for the CDR3: TGCAGCGTTGACGGTCAGGGAGCGCACTCCTACGAGCAGTACTTC. Amino acid sequence: CSVDGQGAHSYEQYF.

The chain is built from TRBV5-4 and TRBJ2-3; tentative D call: TRBD2 (6 bases). CDR1 is SGHNT, CDR2 YYREEE, per germline (reference sequence). Trimming cost V 4 bases and J 6 bases, with 15 bases left between them. The CDR3 contains 14 residues. As DNA, the CDR3 is TGTGCCAGCAGCCCTGGTGGGGGGAGGGATACGCAGTATTTT. This encodes CASSPGGGRDTQYF.

V is TRBV6-6 and J is TRBJ2-7; TRBD1 matches at 7 bases. CDR1 is MNHNY and CDR2 is SVGAGI in the germline V gene (reference sequence). J gave up 5 bases and V 2 bases, and 6 bases lay outside the gene matches. The CDR3 sequence is 14 residues long. This CDR3 is CASSYEGAYNEQYF. CDR3 nucleotides: TGTGCCAGCAGTTACGAGGGGGCATATAACGAGCAGTACTTC.

The genes are TRBV11-2 and TRBJ2-1, with TRBD2 matching 10 bases. The CDR3 runs to 16 residues. Germline assignment: CDR1 SGHAT and CDR2 FQNNGV. J was trimmed by 7 bases and V by 5 bases; bases with no gene match: 11. The CDR3 spells CASSDYLAGVLNEQFF. The CDR3, as DNA: TGTGCCAGCAGCGACTATCTAGCGGGGGTATTGAATGAGCAGTTCTTC.